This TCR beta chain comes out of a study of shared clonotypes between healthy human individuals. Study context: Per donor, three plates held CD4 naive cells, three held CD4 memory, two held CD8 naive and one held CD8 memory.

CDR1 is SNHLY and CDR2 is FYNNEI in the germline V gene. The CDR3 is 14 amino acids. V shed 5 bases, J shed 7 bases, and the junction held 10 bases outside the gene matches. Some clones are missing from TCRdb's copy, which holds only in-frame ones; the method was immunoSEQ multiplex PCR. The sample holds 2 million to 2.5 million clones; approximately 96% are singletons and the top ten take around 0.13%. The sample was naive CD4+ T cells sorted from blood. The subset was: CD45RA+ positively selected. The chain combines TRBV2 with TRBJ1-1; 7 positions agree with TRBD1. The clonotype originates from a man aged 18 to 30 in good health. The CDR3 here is CASSYDREKNEAFF. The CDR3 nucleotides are TGTGCCAGCAGTTACGACAGGGAAAAAAATGAAGCTTTCTTT.